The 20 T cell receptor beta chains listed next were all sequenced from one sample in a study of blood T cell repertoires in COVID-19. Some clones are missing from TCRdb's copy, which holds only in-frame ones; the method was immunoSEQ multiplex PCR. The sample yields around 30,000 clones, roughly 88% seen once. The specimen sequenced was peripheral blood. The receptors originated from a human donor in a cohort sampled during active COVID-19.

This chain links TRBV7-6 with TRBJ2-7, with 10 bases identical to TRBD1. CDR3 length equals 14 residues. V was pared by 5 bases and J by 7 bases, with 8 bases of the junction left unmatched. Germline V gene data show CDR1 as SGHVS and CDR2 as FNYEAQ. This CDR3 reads CASSPETGGKEQYF. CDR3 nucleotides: TGTGCCAGCAGCCCAGAGACAGGGGGCAAGGAGCAGTACTTC.

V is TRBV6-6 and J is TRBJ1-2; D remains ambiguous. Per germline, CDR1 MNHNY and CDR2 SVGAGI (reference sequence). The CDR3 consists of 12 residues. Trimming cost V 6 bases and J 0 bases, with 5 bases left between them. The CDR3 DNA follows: TGTGCCAGCAGCCAGACTAACTATGGCTACACCTTC. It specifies CASSQTNYGYTF.

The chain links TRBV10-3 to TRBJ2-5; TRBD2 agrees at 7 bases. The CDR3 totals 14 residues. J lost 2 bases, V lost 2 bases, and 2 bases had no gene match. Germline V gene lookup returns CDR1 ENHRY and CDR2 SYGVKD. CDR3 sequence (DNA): TGTGCCATCAGTGAGGGCGGGGGTCAAGAGACCCAGTACTTC. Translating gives CAISEGGGQETQYF.

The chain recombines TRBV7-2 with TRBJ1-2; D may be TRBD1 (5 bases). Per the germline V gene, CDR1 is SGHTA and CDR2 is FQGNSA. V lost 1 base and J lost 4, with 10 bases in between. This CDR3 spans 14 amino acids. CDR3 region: CASSLDGGSYGYTF. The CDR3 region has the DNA TGTGCCAGCAGCTTAGACGGGGGTTCCTATGGCTACACCTTC.

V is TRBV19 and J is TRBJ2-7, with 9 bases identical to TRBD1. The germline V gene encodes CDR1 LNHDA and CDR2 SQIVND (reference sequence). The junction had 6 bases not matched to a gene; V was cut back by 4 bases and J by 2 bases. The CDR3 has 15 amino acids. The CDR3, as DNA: TGTGCCAGTAGTACCACTAGACAGGGGGCCTACGAGCAGTACTTC. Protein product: CASSTTRQGAYEQYF.

The CDR3 sequence: CASSFHGFTDTQYF. The CDR3 region has the DNA TGTGCCAGCAGTTTTCACGGGTTCACAGATACGCAGTATTTT. The chain links TRBV6-5 to TRBJ2-3; D unresolved. Germline values: CDR1 MNHEY, CDR2 SVGAGI. The CDR3 spans 14 residues. Deletions cut 4 bases from V and 2 bases from J, with 10 bases between.

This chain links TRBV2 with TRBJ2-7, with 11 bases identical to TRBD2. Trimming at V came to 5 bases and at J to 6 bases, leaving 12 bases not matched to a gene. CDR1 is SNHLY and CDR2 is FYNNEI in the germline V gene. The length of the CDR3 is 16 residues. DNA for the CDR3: TGTGCCAGCAGTCAGACTAGCGGGAAGGGGGCGGCCGAGCAGTACTTC. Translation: CASSQTSGKGAAEQYF.

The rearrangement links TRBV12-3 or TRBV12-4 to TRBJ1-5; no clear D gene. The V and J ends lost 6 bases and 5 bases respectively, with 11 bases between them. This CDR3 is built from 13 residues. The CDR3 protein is CASSPDTYQPQHF. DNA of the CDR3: TGTGCCAGCAGCCCAGACACCTATCAGCCCCAGCATTTT.

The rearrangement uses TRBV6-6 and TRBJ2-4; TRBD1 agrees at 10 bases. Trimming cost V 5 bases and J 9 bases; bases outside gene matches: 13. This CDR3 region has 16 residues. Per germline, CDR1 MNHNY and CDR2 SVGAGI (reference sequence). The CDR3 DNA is TGTGCCAGCAGTCACCCCCGGGACAGGGGAGGTAGCATTCAGTACTTC. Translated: CASSHPRDRGGSIQYF.

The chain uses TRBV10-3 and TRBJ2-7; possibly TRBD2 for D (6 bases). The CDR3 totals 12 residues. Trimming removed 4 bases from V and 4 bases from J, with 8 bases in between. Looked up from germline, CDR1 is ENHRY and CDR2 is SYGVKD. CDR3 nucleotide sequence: TGTGCCATCAGTGTGGAGGGGTACGAGCAGTACTTC. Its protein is CAISVEGYEQYF.

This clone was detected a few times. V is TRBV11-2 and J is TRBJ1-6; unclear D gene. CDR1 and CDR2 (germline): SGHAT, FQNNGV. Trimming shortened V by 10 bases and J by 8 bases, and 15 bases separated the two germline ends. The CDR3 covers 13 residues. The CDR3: CATATGEDSPLHF. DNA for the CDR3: TGTGCCACCGCCACGGGAGAAGATTCACCCCTCCACTTT.

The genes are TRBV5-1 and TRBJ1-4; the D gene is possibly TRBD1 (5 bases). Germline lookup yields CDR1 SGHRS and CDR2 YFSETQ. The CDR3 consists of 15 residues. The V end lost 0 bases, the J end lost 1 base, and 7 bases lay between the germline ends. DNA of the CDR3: TGCGCCAGCAGCTTGGGCGGGGGAACTAATGAAAAACTGTTTTTT. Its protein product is CASSLGGGTNEKLFF.

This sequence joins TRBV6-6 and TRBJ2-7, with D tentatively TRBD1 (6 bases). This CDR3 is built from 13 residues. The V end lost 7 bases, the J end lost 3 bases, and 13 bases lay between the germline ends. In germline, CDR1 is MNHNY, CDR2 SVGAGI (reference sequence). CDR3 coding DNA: TGTGCCAGCATCGGACAGTCGGGCTACGAGCAGTACTTC. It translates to CASIGQSGYEQYF.

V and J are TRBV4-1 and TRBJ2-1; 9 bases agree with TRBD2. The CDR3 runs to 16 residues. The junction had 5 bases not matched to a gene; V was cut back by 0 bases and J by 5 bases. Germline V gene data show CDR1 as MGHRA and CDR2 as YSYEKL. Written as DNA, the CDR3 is TGCGCCAGCAGCCAAGATTCTGGACTAGCGAACAATGAGCAGTTCTTC. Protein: CASSQDSGLANNEQFF.

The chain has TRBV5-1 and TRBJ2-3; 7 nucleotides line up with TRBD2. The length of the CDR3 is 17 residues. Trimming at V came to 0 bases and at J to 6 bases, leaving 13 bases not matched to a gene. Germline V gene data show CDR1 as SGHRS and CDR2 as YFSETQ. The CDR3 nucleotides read TGCGCCAGCAGCTTGGCCCTGGCGGGGGTGGTCCCGGATACGCAGTATTTT. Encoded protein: CASSLALAGVVPDTQYF.

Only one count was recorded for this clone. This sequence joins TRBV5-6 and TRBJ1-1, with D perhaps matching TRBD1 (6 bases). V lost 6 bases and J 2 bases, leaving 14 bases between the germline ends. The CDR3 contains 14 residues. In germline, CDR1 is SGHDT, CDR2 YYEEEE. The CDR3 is CASTRGQTNTEAFF. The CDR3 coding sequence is TGTGCCAGCACCAGAGGACAGACCAACACTGAAGCTTTCTTT.

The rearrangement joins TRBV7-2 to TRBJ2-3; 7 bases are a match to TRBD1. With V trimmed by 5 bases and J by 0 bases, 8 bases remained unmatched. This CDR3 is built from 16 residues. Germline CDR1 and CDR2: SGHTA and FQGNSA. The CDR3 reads CASSAQGQSSTDTQYF. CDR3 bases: TGTGCCAGCAGCGCGCAGGGACAGTCTAGCACAGATACGCAGTATTTT.

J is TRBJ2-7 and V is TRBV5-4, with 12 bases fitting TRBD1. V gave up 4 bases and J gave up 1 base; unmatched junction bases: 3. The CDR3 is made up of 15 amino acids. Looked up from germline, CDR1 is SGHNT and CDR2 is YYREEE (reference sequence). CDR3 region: CASSEGQGASYEQYF. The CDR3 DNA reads TGTGCCAGCAGCGAGGGACAGGGGGCTTCCTACGAGCAGTACTTC.

The CDR3 DNA sequence: TGTGCCAGCAGCAAAAGGCGGCGCAGGGGAGGGACTGAAGCTTTCTTT. Residues: CASSKRRRRGGTEAFF. This rearrangement joins TRBV21-1 to TRBJ1-1. TRBV21-1 is designated a pseudogene. CDR3 size: 16 residues.

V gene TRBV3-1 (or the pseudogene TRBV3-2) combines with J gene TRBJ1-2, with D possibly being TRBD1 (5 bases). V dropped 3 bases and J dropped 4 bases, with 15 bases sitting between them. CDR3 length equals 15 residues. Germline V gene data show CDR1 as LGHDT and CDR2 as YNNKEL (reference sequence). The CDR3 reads CASSHRQPQTYGYTF. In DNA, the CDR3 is TGTGCCAGCAGCCACCGACAGCCCCAAACCTATGGCTACACCTTC.